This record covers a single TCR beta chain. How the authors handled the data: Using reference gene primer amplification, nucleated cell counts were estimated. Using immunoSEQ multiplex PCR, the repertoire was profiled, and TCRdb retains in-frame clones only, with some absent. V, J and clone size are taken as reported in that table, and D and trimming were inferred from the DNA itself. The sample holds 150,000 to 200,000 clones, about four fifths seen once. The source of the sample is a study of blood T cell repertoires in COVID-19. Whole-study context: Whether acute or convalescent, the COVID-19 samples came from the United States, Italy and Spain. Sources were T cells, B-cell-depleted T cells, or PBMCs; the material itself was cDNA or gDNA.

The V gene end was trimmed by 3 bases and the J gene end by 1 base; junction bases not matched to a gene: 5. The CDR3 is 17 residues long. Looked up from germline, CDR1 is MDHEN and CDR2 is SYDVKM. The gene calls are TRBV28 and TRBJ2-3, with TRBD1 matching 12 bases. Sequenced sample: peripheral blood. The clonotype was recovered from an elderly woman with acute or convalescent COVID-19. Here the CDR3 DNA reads TGTGCCAGCAGTTTGGGACAGGGGGCGGGTGGCACAGATACGCAGTATTTT. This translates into CASSLGQGAGGTDTQYF.